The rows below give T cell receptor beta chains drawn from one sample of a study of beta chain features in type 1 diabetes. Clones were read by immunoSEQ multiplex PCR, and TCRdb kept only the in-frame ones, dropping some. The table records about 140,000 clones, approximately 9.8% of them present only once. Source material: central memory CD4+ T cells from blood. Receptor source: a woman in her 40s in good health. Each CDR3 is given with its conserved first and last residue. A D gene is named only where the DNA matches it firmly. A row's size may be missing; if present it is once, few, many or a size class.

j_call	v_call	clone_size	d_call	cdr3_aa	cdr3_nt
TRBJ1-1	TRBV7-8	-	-	CASSPRQQGNSEAFF	TGTGCCAGCAGCCCAAGGCAGCAGGGTAATTCTGAAGCTTTCTTT
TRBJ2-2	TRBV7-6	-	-	CASSLGLFGELFF	TGTGCCAGCAGCTTAGGGCTCTTCGGGGAGCTGTTTTTT
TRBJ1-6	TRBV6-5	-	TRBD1	CASSRGQDSPLHF	TGTGCCAGCAGTCGAGGACAGGATTCACCCCTCCACTTT
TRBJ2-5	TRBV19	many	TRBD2	CASSAGTTGETQYF	TGTGCCAGTAGTGCAGGGACTACCGGAGAGACCCAGTACTTC
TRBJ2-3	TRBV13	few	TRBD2	CASSRPGGRADTQYF	TGTGCCAGCAGCCGTCCGGGGGGGCGGGCAGATACGCAGTATTTT
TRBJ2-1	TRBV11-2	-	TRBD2	CASSLVIAGYNEQFF	TGTGCCAGCAGCTTGGTCATAGCGGGCTACAATGAGCAGTTCTTC
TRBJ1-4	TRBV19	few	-	CASSRQRDEKLFF	TGTGCCAGTAGTCGACAGCGTGATGAAAAACTGTTTTTT
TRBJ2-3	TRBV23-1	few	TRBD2	CASSRARYIRRGGSTDTQYF	TGCGCCAGCAGTCGGGCTCGATATATTCGGCGGGGGGGCAGTACAGATACGCAGTATTTT
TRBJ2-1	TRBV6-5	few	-	CASSYSILRVNEQFF	TGTGCCAGCAGTTACTCCATCCTCCGGGTCAATGAGCAGTTCTTC
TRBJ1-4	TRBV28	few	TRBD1	CASIDPGQEKLFF	TGTGCCAGCATCGATCCGGGACAGGAAAAACTGTTTTTT
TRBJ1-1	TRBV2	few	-	CASQEGTEAFF	TGTGCCAGCCAGGAGGGGACTGAAGCTTTCTTT
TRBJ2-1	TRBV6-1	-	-	CASSPGGGRTFF	TGTGCCAGCAGCCCCGGTGGAGGCCGTACGTTCTTC
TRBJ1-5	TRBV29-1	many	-	CSVGEGSQPQHF	TGCAGCGTTGGAGAGGGGAGTCAGCCCCAGCATTTT
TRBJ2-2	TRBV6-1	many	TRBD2	CASGGLAGNTGELFF	TGTGCCAGCGGAGGACTAGCGGGCAACACCGGGGAGCTGTTTTTT
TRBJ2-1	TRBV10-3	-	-	CAISVLAGEQFF	TGTGCCATCAGTGTACTAGCAGGGGAGCAGTTCTTC
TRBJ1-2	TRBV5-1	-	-	CASSPAALGGYTF	TGCGCCAGCAGCCCAGCTGCCCTCGGGGGCTACACCTTC
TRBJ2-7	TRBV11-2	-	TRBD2	CASSLDIGGGHYEQYF	TGTGCCAGCAGCTTAGATATAGGCGGGGGTCACTACGAGCAGTACTTC
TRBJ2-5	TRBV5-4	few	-	CVSQMDSRETQYF	TGTGTTTCCCAAATGGACAGCCGAGAGACCCAGTACTTC
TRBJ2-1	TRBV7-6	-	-	CASSFIPQGMNEQFF	TGTGCCAGCAGCTTCATACCCCAGGGGATGAATGAGCAGTTCTTC
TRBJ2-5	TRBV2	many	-	CASSESQGPETQYF	TGTGCCAGCAGTGAGAGTCAGGGTCCGGAGACCCAGTACTTC
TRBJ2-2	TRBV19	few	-	CASSISWNTGELFF	TGTGCCAGTAGTATTTCGTGGAACACCGGGGAGCTGTTTTTT
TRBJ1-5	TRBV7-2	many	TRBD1	CASSPRQGAQPQHF	TGTGCCAGCAGCCCCAGACAGGGGGCGCAGCCCCAGCATTTT
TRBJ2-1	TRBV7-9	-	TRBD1	CASSFRTGQWFF	TGTGCCAGCAGCTTCCGGACAGGACAATGGTTCTTC
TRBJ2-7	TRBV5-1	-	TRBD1	CASSWQGQGAEEQYF	TGCGCCAGCAGCTGGCAGGGACAGGGGGCGGAAGAGCAGTACTTC
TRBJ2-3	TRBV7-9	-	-	CASSLERGRDTQYF	TGTGCCAGCAGCTTAGAGCGCGGGCGAGATACGCAGTATTTT